The rows below give T cell receptor beta chains drawn from one sample of a study of a mutant IDH1 vaccine in newly diagnosed glioma. Generated by immunoSEQ multiplex PCR, the TCRdb table keeps only in-frame clones and is missing some. This sample yields 25,000 to 35,000 clones, of which around 87% are seen a single time; 3% to 4% belongs to the top ten. For these receptors, no antigen is known. The material sequenced was peripheral blood mononuclear cells (PBMCs), taken from a glioma patient whose treatment included an IDH1 peptide vaccine. These receptor sequences come from a woman aged 40 to 50 with glioma. Some clones in this sample may be carry-over from other donors' samples. Both conserved end residues are part of each CDR3. The listing skips clone size in some rows; elsewhere it reads once, few, many or a size class.

CASSEMQVVETQYF	TRBV2	.	TRBJ2-5
CASGVSSNTGELFF	TRBV6-4	.	TRBJ2-2
CASSYRENTEAFF	TRBV5-4	once	TRBJ1-1
CASSEGTGFNEKLFF	TRBV25-1	once	TRBJ1-4
CASSSRLGGYTF	TRBV9	.	TRBJ1-2
CASSYGLAEQYF	TRBV7-9	.	TRBJ2-7
CASSVMWDPKNIQYF	TRBV9	.	TRBJ2-4
CASIRGSGELFF	TRBV28	.	TRBJ2-2
CASSLLRELFF	TRBV5-6	.	TRBJ2-2
CASSQISPLRAPSSGNTIYF	TRBV14	once	TRBJ1-3
CASSPARYEQYF	TRBV28	.	TRBJ2-7
CASSQEWLGAPVGYTF	TRBV4-1	.	TRBJ1-2
CAISEDSGRDTIYF	TRBV10-3	few	TRBJ1-3
CASSLERPRRRETQYF	TRBV7-2	.	TRBJ2-5
CASRRAGDFAGELFF	TRBV5-1	once	TRBJ2-2
CASSSPVPSYEQYF	TRBV28	.	TRBJ2-7
CASAPDRNQETQYF	TRBV12-5	once	TRBJ2-5
CASSPSGYEQYF	TRBV27	.	TRBJ2-7
CASRQGYGQYF	TRBV27	.	TRBJ2-7
CASRETSGPTTDTQYF	TRBV4-1	.	TRBJ2-3
CSVDSGTLTKGEKLFF	TRBV29-1	.	TRBJ1-4
CASSREGNTEAFF	TRBV18	.	TRBJ1-1
CASSLSWGRADTQYF	TRBV27	.	TRBJ2-3
CASTLEETQYF	TRBV7-2	.	TRBJ2-5
CATSRDRVSYEQYF	TRBV15	.	TRBJ2-7
CASKRGGNYGYTF	TRBV19	.	TRBJ1-2
CASSPLPLPTGEQYF	TRBV27	.	TRBJ2-7
CASSSTGSGANVLTF	TRBV7-3	.	TRBJ2-6
CASYDRGFGELFF	TRBV6-1	.	TRBJ2-2
CASSLPGLSTDTQYF	TRBV5-4	.	TRBJ2-3
CASIPGANTGELFF	TRBV7-9	.	TRBJ2-2
CASSPQVNYGYTF	TRBV7-2	.	TRBJ1-2
CASRGTGTARTGELFF	TRBV19	once	TRBJ2-2
CASSLSVPSYGYTF	TRBV27	.	TRBJ1-2
CASGGGYNEQFF	TRBV4-2	once	TRBJ2-1
CASSLSSSGANVLTF	TRBV5-4	once	TRBJ2-6
CASSFGSVIYEQYF	TRBV11-2	.	TRBJ2-7
CASRRQETQYF	TRBV28	.	TRBJ2-5
CASSQETYLLGEQYF	TRBV4-3	.	TRBJ2-7
CASSQTGQDTDTQYF	TRBV4-3	.	TRBJ2-3
CAISFRVDDEQYF	TRBV10-3	.	TRBJ2-7
CASSSQGQPQHF	TRBV7-2	once	TRBJ1-5